A single sample is the source of the 9 T cell receptor beta chains below, sequenced in a study of CXCR3-negative and CXCR3-positive naive CD8 T cells. Study-wide findings and caveats: Against CXCR3-negative naive cells, CXCR3-positive naive cells showed more hydrophobic TRB CDR3s.

These receptors have no known antigen. UMI labels and 5' RACE were used to prepare the TRB cDNA libraries. TCRdb reprocessed the 5' RACE reads; each CDR3 protein has one entry and no DNA is given. The sample yields some 47,000 distinct CDR3 sequences, of which the top ten take up around 0.6%. Sample: naive CXCR3+ CD8+ T cells from blood. Noted subset: CD45RO-CCR7+CD27+CD95- naive CD8+ T cells expressing CXCR3 (TNR3+). These TCRs come from a human donor in good health. Some clones in this sample may be carry-over from other donors' samples.

CDR3: CSAREGSNEQFF. This rearrangement joins TRBV20-1 to TRBJ2-1; without DNA, the TCRdb call of TRBD2 cannot be checked. The CDR3 runs 12 residues. Germline-derived CDR1 and CDR2 are DFQATT and SNEGSKA (reference sequence).

The rearrangement links TRBV12-3 or TRBV12-4 to TRBJ2-2. The CDR3 consists of 14 residues. CDR3 sequence reads: CAILSEMSTGELFF.

The chain is built from TRBV5-5 and TRBJ2-1; the D call from TCRdb, TRBD1, cannot be confirmed without DNA. The length of the CDR3 is 16 residues. The germline gives CDR1 SGHKS, CDR2 YYEKEE (reference sequence). This CDR3 is CASSTESGGRLNEQFF.

This chain uses TRBV28 with TRBJ2-1. This CDR3 comprises 13 residues. From germline, CDR1 is MDHEN and CDR2 SYDVKM. Here the CDR3 reads CAINLGSYNEQFF.

The J gene is TRBJ2-7, the V gene TRBV5-1; checking the TCRdb D call of TRBD2 is not possible without DNA. There are 17 residues in the CDR3. In germline, CDR1 is SGHRS, CDR2 YFSETQ. The chain's CDR3 is CASSSSVAGGRIHEQYF.

This chain connects TRBV9 to TRBJ2-1; TCRdb proposes TRBD1, but this gene call is untestable without DNA. Per germline, CDR1 SGDLS and CDR2 YYNGEE. This CDR3 has 15 residues. CDR3 protein: CASSVVRTGRNEQFF.

This chain connects TRBV4-3 to TRBJ2-7; the D call from TCRdb, TRBD1, cannot be confirmed without DNA. Germline V gene data show CDR1 as LGHNA and CDR2 as YSLEER. The CDR3 totals 16 residues. The CDR3 loop is CASSPLSTGGPYEQYF.

The genes are TRBV13 and TRBJ1-1. The CDR3 is made up of 14 amino acids. Germline V CDR1 and CDR2: PRHDT, FYEKMQ (reference sequence). Here the CDR3 reads CASSLRVLNTEAFF.

The V call is TRBV29-1, the J call TRBJ2-7. CDR1 is SQVTM and CDR2 is ANQGSEA in the germline V gene. This CDR3 has 14 residues. The CDR3 loop is CSVEDKSVSYEQYF.